This T cell receptor (beta chain) was retrieved from a study of cytomegalovirus exposure and HLA in healthy donors. As for the study in general: Early released data had around 79 million unique TCRs, all coming from HLA-typed donors. Study-wide findings and caveats: Investigators reported about 160 TCR beta chains as tied to cytomegalovirus. TCR beta V- and J-gene trimming, according to a later analysis, was linked to a missense DCLRE1C variant.

Regarding this clone: Its antigen is unknown. Other DNA sequences in this specimen translate into the identical CDR3.

The CDR3 sequence is 11 residues long. Trimming shortened V by 5 bases and J by 3 bases, and 4 bases separated the two germline ends. The germline V gene has CDR1 MDHEN and CDR2 SYDVKM. In the PCR, 60 Vbeta and 13 Jbeta primers were used. Clones were read by immunoSEQ multiplex PCR, and TCRdb kept only the in-frame ones, dropping some. The data hold 150,000 to 200,000 clones, with roughly 76% observed a single time. The V gene is TRBV28, the J gene TRBJ1-1, with D uncertain. The sample comprised PBMCs. This receptor was taken from a woman younger than 30 in good health and CMV-seropositive. The CDR3 is CASSPDTEAFF. The CDR3 bases are TGTGCCAGCAGTCCGGACACTGAAGCTTTCTTT.